A single T cell receptor beta chain is shown here with its context. The data originate from a study of blood T cell repertoires in COVID-19. Produced via immunoSEQ multiplex PCR; TCRdb's table is partial and in-frame only. This table has fewer than 300,000 clones, less than 85% appearing once. The CDR3 consists of 15 residues. Germline trimming cut 6 bases from V and 4 bases from J; bases unmatched to any gene: 9. Germline V gives CDR1 SGHAT, CDR2 FQNNGV. The sample consisted of peripheral blood. The chain has TRBV11-2 and TRBJ2-3; 8 positions match TRBD1. The source of this sequence is a human donor with COVID-19, enrolled during active disease. The donor label of this sample is uncertain. This CDR3 reads CASRSGQGLPDTQYF. CDR3 DNA: TGTGCCAGCAGGTCTGGACAGGGTTTGCCAGATACGCAGTATTTT.